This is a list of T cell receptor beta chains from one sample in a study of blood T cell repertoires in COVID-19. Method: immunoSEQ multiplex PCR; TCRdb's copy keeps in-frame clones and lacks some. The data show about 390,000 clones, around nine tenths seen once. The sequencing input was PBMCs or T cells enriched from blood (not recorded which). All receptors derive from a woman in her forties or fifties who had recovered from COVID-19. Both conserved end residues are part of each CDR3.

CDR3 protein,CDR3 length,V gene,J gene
CAIAKGQYNSPLHF,14,TRBV10-3,TRBJ1-6
CASSIGGQLRDQPQHF,16,TRBV19,TRBJ1-5
CASSFDAWAQPQHF,14,TRBV5-8,TRBJ1-5
CASRPLRLAGGRNEQFF,17,TRBV2,TRBJ2-1
CASSPDTAEAFF,12,TRBV7-9,TRBJ1-1
CASSPGETNTGELFF,15,TRBV7-6,TRBJ2-2
CASSQDGQSYGYTF,14,TRBV4-3,TRBJ1-2
CASSYSQGTKNIQYF,15,TRBV6-5,TRBJ2-4
CASSQDQSFYEQYF,14,TRBV4-2,TRBJ2-7
CASSPFGGQGYEQFF,15,TRBV27,TRBJ2-1
CASDRWGRRTGELFF,15,TRBV7-2,TRBJ2-2
CASSHETGDGYTF,13,TRBV7-6,TRBJ1-2
CASSLGGGARSGNTIYF,17,TRBV5-4,TRBJ1-3
CASTGTIHYEQYF,13,TRBV21-1,TRBJ2-7
CASSHGTENSPLHF,14,TRBV5-1,TRBJ1-6
CASSTRQVRCYTF,13,TRBV11-3,TRBJ1-2
CASSLGTQGRANAGELFF,18,TRBV7-6,TRBJ2-2
CASRRMSASHLTDTQYF,17,TRBV28,TRBJ2-3
CASSIGVTIGNEQFF,15,TRBV19,TRBJ2-1
CATSDPVRGETQYF,14,TRBV24-1,TRBJ2-5
CASSARGLAWNIQYF,15,TRBV19,TRBJ2-4
CASSSPTSPDTQYF,14,TRBV27,TRBJ2-3
CASSSYASSTGELFF,15,TRBV18,TRBJ2-2
CASSPGLAGGPSTDTQYF,18,TRBV4-2,TRBJ2-3
CASSILHAGQPQHF,14,TRBV19,TRBJ1-5
CASSQDRTGIGYTF,14,TRBV4-2,TRBJ1-2